This TCR beta chain derives from a study of CD8 T cells in ankylosing spondylitis. Study-level findings and limits: A motif of under ten highly homologous TCR beta variants was seen as apparently characteristic of ankylosing spondylitis blood.

Note on this clonotype: Its matching antigen is unknown.

Deletions cut 4 bases from V and 0 bases from J, with 7 bases between. Germline CDR1 and CDR2: DFQATT and SNEGSKA (reference sequence). This CDR3 is 14 amino acids long. Via MiXCR, TCRdb re-called the 5' RACE reads, giving one row per CDR3 protein. This sample has hundreds of thousands of distinct CDR3 sequences, with about 25% found just once. The V gene is TRBV20-1, the J gene TRBJ1-6; D not certain. The sample was blood, either unsorted or a sorted T cell fraction (not recorded which). This TCR was sampled from a male donor with ankylosing spondylitis. The CDR3 loop reads CSAKLSSYNSPLHF. The CDR3, as DNA: TGCAGTGCTAAATTAAGCTCCTATAATTCACCCCTCCACTTT.